Described below is a single T cell receptor (beta chain) sequence and its context. It has no known antigen specificity. Within one base of it there is no much larger clone, and no base qualities were kept. The entry originates in a study of blood T cell repertoires in COVID-19 (TCRdb year 2020). At the level of the whole study: Samples covering the acute and convalescent phases of COVID-19 were provided by collaborators in the United States, Italy and Spain. Where available, HLA class I and class II types were obtained from metadata supplied by the sample provider rather than from assay-based typing. The repertoires were released in a freely available public database meant as a resource for research on the immune response to SARS-CoV-2. Samples were obtained from the ongoing ImmuneRACE study (first 160 participants) and from roughly 1,300 subjects provided by 6 global collaborators. The dataset comprised deeply sampled blood TCRbeta repertoires from subjects exposed to, actively infected with, or recovered from COVID-19. A de-identified subject ID, COVID-19 status, age in years and sex were almost always included in the sample metadata. The prospective study material was composed of cDNA or gDNA derived from T cells, B-cell-depleted T cells, or PBMCs.

Collaborating institutions collected whole blood in K2EDTA tubes following their own protocols. For TCRbeta analysis, collaborators shipped samples in one of three forms: frozen whole blood, isolated PBMCs, or DNA extracted from either of those sample types. The junction shows trimming of 1 base on V and 3 bases on J, plus 12 bases between the germline ends. CDR1 and CDR2 are drawn from the germline V gene: MGHRA, YSYEKL. The CDR3 numbers 15 residues from cysteine through phenylalanine. The read is trimmed to its CDR3 DNA, 45 bases read in frame from base 1. The immunoSEQ Assay, a bias-controlled multiplex PCR, was used to amplify TCRbeta CDR3 regions from genomic DNA. The study's own analysis went as follows. Nucleated cell counts per sample were estimated from amplification of reference gene primers within the assay. To quantify the absolute abundance of each unique TCRbeta CDR3 rearrangement, sequence reads were collapsed and filtered. Productive Simpson clonality was computed per sample as the square root of Simpson's diversity index over productive rearrangements. In TCRdb, the immuneACCESS table is reduced to in-frame sequences with V and J assigned. These tables do not hold every clone; where another copy was compared, an unresolved V gene accounts for under half, and the others remain unexplained. For V, J and clone size, that table is used; D and trimming come from the DNA. The sample table shows about 220,000 clones, and more than 70% are seen once. Approximately 4% of the sample is held by the ten biggest clonotypes.

On the study overall, not on this receptor specifically: The amount of clinical and demographic metadata varied by source and participant and was provided uncurated.

This receptor was obtained from a woman aged 80 or over with acute or convalescent COVID-19. The chain links TRBV4-1 with TRBJ2-5, with a weak D call of TRBD1 (6 bases match). Sequences were obtained from peripheral blood. The CDR3 has the sequence CASSQARDTEETQYF. Here is the DNA: TGCGCCAGCAGCCAAGCGAGGGACACAGAAGAGACCCAGTACTTC.